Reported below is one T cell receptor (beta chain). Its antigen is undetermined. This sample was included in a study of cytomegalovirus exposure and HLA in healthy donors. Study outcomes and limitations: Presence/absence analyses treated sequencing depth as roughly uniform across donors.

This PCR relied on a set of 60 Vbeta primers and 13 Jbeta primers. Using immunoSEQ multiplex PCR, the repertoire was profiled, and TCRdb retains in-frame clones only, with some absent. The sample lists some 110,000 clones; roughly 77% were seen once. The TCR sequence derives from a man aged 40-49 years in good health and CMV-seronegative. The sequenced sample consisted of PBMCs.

DNA for the CDR3: TGTGCCAGCTCCGTACAGGGGAACACTGAAGCTTTCTTT. Translation: CASSVQGNTEAFF. The chain links TRBV18 to TRBJ1-1; perhaps TRBD1 as D (6 bases). The CDR3 length is 13 residues. Germline V gene lookup returns CDR1 KGHSH and CDR2 LQKENI. The V and J ends lost 6 bases and 1 base respectively, with 9 bases between them.